These 21 T cell receptor beta chains originate from one sample sequenced in a study of blood T cell repertoires in COVID-19. Libraries were prepared by immunoSEQ multiplex PCR; TCRdb keeps only in-frame clonotypes and omits some of them. The data contain roughly 38,000 clones, about 88% of them singletons. The source material was peripheral blood. The receptors originated from a man aged 50-60 years in a cohort sampled during active COVID-19.

CDR3 sequence: CASWEPGGTYEQYF. CDR3 nucleotides: TGCGCCAGCTGGGAGCCAGGGGGGACCTACGAGCAGTACTTC. This chain uses TRBV4-1 with TRBJ2-7, with D possibly matching TRBD1 (7 bases). V was shortened by 8 bases and J by 2 bases, with 16 bases between the two germline ends. Per germline, CDR1 MGHRA and CDR2 YSYEKL. The CDR3 has 14 amino acids.

This clone occurred once. The chain couples TRBV28 to TRBJ2-5; 7 positions agree with TRBD2. CDR1 MDHEN and CDR2 SYDVKM come from the germline V gene. This CDR3 has 15 residues. V lost 5 bases, J lost 7 bases, and 13 bases stayed unmatched. CDR3: CASSPSVAGWGTQYF. The DNA of the CDR3 is TGTGCCAGCAGTCCGTCCGTAGCGGGTTGGGGGACCCAGTACTTC.

This rearrangement joins TRBV11-3 to TRBJ2-7, with D unresolved. CDR1 is SGHNT, CDR2 YENEEA, per germline. The V end was cut by 7 bases, the J end by 6 bases, with 13 bases between. The CDR3 totals 12 residues. Here the CDR3 reads CASMPRFREQYV. CDR3 DNA sequence: TGTGCCAGCATGCCGAGGTTTCGCGAGCAGTACGTC.

V gene TRBV2 combines with J gene TRBJ2-5; no clear D gene. V lost 2 bases and J 2 bases, leaving 6 bases between the germline ends. This CDR3 spans 13 amino acids. Germline V lookup: CDR1 SNHLY, CDR2 FYNNEI. CDR3 nucleotides: TGTGCCAGCAGTGAAACATCGCAAGAGACCCAGTACTTC. It yields the protein CASSETSQETQYF.

This clone was seen only a few times. The gene calls are TRBV7-9 and TRBJ1-5; D is unresolved. Trimming left V 5 bases short and J 6 bases short, with 14 bases between. Germline CDR1 reads SEHNR; CDR2 reads FQNEAQ (reference sequence). The CDR3 sequence is 14 residues long. CDR3 protein: CASSPPGELQPQHF. The CDR3 nucleotides read TGTGCCAGCAGCCCCCCGGGAGAGCTTCAGCCCCAGCATTTT.

V usage is TRBV9 and J usage is TRBJ2-1; 12 bases match TRBD2. Germline V lookup: CDR1 SGDLS, CDR2 YYNGEE. With V trimmed by 7 bases and J by 10 bases, 12 bases remained unmatched. There are 15 residues in the CDR3. The CDR3 region has the DNA TGTGCCAGCGCCCGAAGACTAGCGGGAGTCGGCGAGCAGTTCTTC. Amino acids: CASARRLAGVGEQFF.

The chain recombines TRBV27 with TRBJ2-2; 10 bases match TRBD2. The junction had 11 bases not matched to a gene; V was cut back by 7 bases and J by 6 bases. Germline V gene sequence: CDR1 MNHEY, CDR2 SMNVEV (reference sequence). CDR3 size: 16 residues. The CDR3 DNA sequence: TGTGCCAGCACCCGCCAGGCTAGCGGGAGTGCCGGGGAGCTGTTTTTT. Encoded protein: CASTRQASGSAGELFF.

The chain uses TRBV5-4 and TRBJ2-3; 10 bases align to TRBD2. Germline CDR1 and CDR2: SGHNT and YYREEE (reference sequence). The CDR3 has 18 amino acids. The V segment lost 2 bases and the J segment 4 bases; nucleotides outside the gene matches: 13. CDR3 sequence: CASSFGKRGGGRPDTQYF. The CDR3 DNA sequence: TGTGCCAGCAGCTTTGGAAAGCGGGGGGGCGGGAGGCCAGATACGCAGTATTTT.

The rearrangement joins TRBV18 to TRBJ1-1; no firm D call. The germline CDR1 and CDR2 sequences are KGHSH and LQKENI. The V and J ends lost 3 bases and 8 bases respectively, with 7 bases between them. The length of the CDR3 is 11 residues. Here the CDR3 DNA reads TGTGCCAGCTCACCGTCCAGGGAAGCTTTCTTT. Residues: CASSPSREAFF.

The chain joins TRBV6-2 or TRBV6-3 to TRBJ2-3; 11 bases are shared with TRBD1. CDR3 length equals 14 residues. Germline CDR1 MNHEY, CDR2 SVGEGT. The ends lost 5 bases at V and 7 bases at J; junction bases unmatched: 5. The CDR3 DNA follows: TGTGCCAGCAGTGCCGGGACAGGGGGGTATACGCAGTATTTT. It translates to CASSAGTGGYTQYF.

This CDR3 is CAWSVRETQDTQYF. The CDR3, as DNA: TGTGCCTGGAGTGTACGGGAGACCCAAGATACGCAGTATTTT. The V gene is TRBV30, the J gene TRBJ2-3; D perhaps matches TRBD2 (6 bases). This CDR3 region has 14 residues. The germline V gene has CDR1 GTSNPN and CDR2 SVGIG (reference sequence). Trimming left V 0 bases short and J 5 bases short, with 12 bases between.

The chain uses TRBV5-5 and TRBJ1-5; tentatively, D is TRBD1 (5 bases). With 8 bases removed from V and 1 base from J, the gap between germline ends came to 13 bases. Germline V gene data show CDR1 as SGHKS and CDR2 as YYEKEE (reference sequence). This CDR3 spans 14 amino acids. The CDR3 DNA reads as TGTGCCAGGCAGGGCGGGGGAAGCAATCAGCCCCAGCATTTT. This codes for CARQGGGSNQPQHF.

This clone came up once. The chain links TRBV4-3 to TRBJ1-2; D is uncertain. This CDR3 comprises 15 residues. The V and J ends lost 0 bases and 8 bases respectively, with 16 bases between them. From germline, CDR1 is LGHNA and CDR2 YSLEER. As DNA, the CDR3 is TGCGCCAGCAGCCAAGATTGGTCCGGGATGTGGGGCTACACCTTC. This translates into CASSQDWSGMWGYTF.

The chain carries TRBV7-3 and TRBJ2-2, with a possible D match to TRBD1 (5 bases). This CDR3 is built from 13 residues. Trimming removed 0 bases from V and 6 bases from J, with 5 bases in between. From germline, CDR1 is SGHTA and CDR2 FQGTGA. The CDR3 bases are TGTGCCAGCAGCTTAACAGGGGCCGGGGAGCTGTTTTTT. Protein sequence: CASSLTGAGELFF.

This sequence joins TRBV7-9 and TRBJ1-3, with D perhaps matching TRBD1 (5 bases). V shed 1 base and J shed 3 bases, with 22 bases lying between them. CDR1 is SEHNR and CDR2 is FQNEAQ in the germline V gene (reference sequence). This CDR3 is 19 amino acids long. The CDR3 loop is CASSLVIGARLNLGNTIYF. CDR3 nucleotides: TGTGCCAGCAGCTTAGTAATTGGGGCGAGACTGAACCTTGGAAACACCATATATTTT.

For the CDR3, the DNA is TGTGCCATCAGTGATAATTCCGAGGATAACACTGAAGCTTTCTTT. It yields the protein CAISDNSEDNTEAFF. The V and J genes are TRBV10-3 and TRBJ1-1; no reliable D call. The CDR3 consists of 15 residues. V lost 3 bases, J lost 2 bases, and 13 bases lay in between. CDR1 ENHRY and CDR2 SYGVKD come from the germline V gene.

The chain recombines TRBV6-6 with TRBJ2-1; the match to TRBD2 covers 9 bases. Losses at the gene ends were 4 bases for V and 6 bases for J; bases not matched to a gene: 4. CDR3 length: 14 amino acids. Germline V CDR1 and CDR2: MNHNY, SVGAGI (reference sequence). The DNA of the CDR3 is TGTGCCAGCAGTTTAGCGGGGGCCCCCAATGAGCAGTTCTTC. It codes for CASSLAGAPNEQFF.

The rearrangement uses TRBV12-3 or TRBV12-4 and TRBJ1-3; the D is unclear. The germline V and J ends were trimmed by 3 bases and 4 bases, with 7 bases remaining between them. CDR3 length equals 13 residues. The DNA of the CDR3 is TGTGCCAGCAGTTTGTTCGGGGGAAACACCATATATTTT. Its translation: CASSLFGGNTIYF.

This rearrangement joins TRBV6-1 to TRBJ1-1, with D tentatively TRBD1 (6 bases). This CDR3 has 17 residues. V was shortened by 4 bases and J by 1 base, with 19 bases between the two germline ends. The germline V gene encodes CDR1 MNHNS and CDR2 SASEGT. The CDR3 DNA sequence: TGTGCCAGCAGTGGGGCCTGGGGGGGCGCCAGGAACACTGAAGCTTTCTTT. Protein: CASSGAWGGARNTEAFF.

This clone was detected only once. This chain connects TRBV7-9 to TRBJ2-5; 8 bases are shared with TRBD1. The ends lost 5 bases at V and 4 bases at J; junction bases unmatched: 3. This CDR3 is 13 amino acids long. In germline, CDR1 is SEHNR, CDR2 FQNEAQ (reference sequence). The CDR3 here is CASSQDRGETQYF. For the CDR3, the DNA is TGTGCCAGCAGCCAAGACAGGGGAGAGACCCAGTACTTC.

V and J are TRBV9 and TRBJ1-1; TRBD1 agrees at 7 bases. Germline assignment: CDR1 SGDLS and CDR2 YYNGEE. The CDR3 runs to 15 residues. J was trimmed by 7 bases and V by 1 base; bases with no gene match: 10. The CDR3 DNA is TGTGCCAGCAGCGTATCACAGGGGAGGCCCCTTGAAGCTTTCTTT. Protein: CASSVSQGRPLEAFF.